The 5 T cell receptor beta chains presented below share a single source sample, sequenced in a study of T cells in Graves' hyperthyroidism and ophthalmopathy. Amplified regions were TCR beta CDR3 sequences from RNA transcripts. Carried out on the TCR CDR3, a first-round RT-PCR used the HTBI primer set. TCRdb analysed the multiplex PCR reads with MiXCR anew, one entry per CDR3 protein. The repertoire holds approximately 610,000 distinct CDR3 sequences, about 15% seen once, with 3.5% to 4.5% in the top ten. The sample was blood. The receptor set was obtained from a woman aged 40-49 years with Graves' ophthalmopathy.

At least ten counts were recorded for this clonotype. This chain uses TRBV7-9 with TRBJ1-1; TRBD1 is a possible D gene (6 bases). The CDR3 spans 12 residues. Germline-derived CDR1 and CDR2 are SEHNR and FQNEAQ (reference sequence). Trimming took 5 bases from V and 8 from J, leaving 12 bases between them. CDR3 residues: CASSAGGAEAFF. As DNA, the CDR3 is TGTGCCAGCAGCGCTGGGGGGGCGGAAGCTTTCTTT.

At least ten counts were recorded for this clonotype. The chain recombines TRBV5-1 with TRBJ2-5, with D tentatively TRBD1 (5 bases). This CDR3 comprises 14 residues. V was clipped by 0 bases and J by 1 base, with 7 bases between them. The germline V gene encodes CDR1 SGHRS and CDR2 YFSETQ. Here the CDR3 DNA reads TGCGCCAGCAGCTTGGCGACAGCCCAAGAGACCCAGTACTTC. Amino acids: CASSLATAQETQYF.

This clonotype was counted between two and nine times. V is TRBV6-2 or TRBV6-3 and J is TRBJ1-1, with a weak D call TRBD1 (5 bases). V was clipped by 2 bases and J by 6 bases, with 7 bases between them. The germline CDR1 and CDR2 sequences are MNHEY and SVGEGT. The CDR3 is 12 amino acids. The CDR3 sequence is CASSYRGAEAFF. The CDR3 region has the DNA TGTGCCAGCAGTTACCGGGGGGCTGAAGCTTTCTTT.

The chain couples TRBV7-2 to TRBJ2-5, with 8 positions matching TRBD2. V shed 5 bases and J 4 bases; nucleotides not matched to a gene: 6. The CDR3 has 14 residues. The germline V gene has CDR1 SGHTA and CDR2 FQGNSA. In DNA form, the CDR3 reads TGTGCCAGCAGCAACCAGCGGGGGTCAGAGACCCAGTACTTC. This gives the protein CASSNQRGSETQYF.

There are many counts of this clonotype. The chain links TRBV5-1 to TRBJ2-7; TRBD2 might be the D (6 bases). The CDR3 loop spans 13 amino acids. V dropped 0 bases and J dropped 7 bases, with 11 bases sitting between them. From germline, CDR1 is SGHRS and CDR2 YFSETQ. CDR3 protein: CASSLEAGTEQYF. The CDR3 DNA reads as TGCGCCAGCAGCTTGGAGGCGGGAACTGAGCAGTACTTC.